These 2 T cell receptor beta chains were all obtained from the same sample, sequenced in a study of blood T cell repertoires in COVID-19. Assay: immunoSEQ multiplex PCR; the TCRdb copy retains only in-frame clones and omits some. The data contain under 200,000 clones, about four fifths of them singletons. Material: peripheral blood. These receptors all come from a woman of 80 years or more with acute or convalescent COVID-19.

This sequence joins TRBV29-1 and TRBJ2-1; TRBD2 matches 7 bases. The germline CDR1 and CDR2 sequences are SQVTM and ANQGSEA. There are 12 residues in the CDR3. Germline trimming cut 5 bases from V and 6 bases from J; bases unmatched to any gene: 4. CDR3 in amino acids: CSVRGRANEQFF. The CDR3 bases are TGCAGCGTTCGTGGGAGGGCCAATGAGCAGTTCTTC.

The chain combines TRBV6-2 or TRBV6-3 with TRBJ2-1; D may be TRBD1 (7 bases). V was cut by 0 bases and J by 2 bases, with 14 bases left in between. The germline gives CDR1 MNHEY, CDR2 SVGEGT. This CDR3 spans 17 amino acids. CDR3 protein: CASSYSILRGAYNEQFF. The CDR3 DNA sequence: TGTGCCAGCAGTTACTCGATTCTCAGGGGGGCCTACAATGAGCAGTTCTTC.